These T cell receptor beta chains were read from a single sample in a study of OX40 agonist ivuxolimab in advanced cancers. Generated by immunoSEQ multiplex PCR, the TCRdb table keeps only in-frame clones and is missing some. The sample consists of 65,000 to 90,000 clones, 85% to 90% of them appearing once. Specimen: CD4+ or CD8+ T cells sorted from blood, collected in a trial of the OX40 agonist ivuxolimab. The receptor source for this set is an adult with an advanced solid tumor such as melanoma, head and neck, liver or kidney cancer. The CDR3 runs from the conserved cysteine through the conserved F or W. The D gene is left open where the match is weak. Clone size is shown for a subset of rows, as once, few, many or a class of expanded clone.

D gene: TRBD1; clone size: .; V gene: TRBV2; J gene: TRBJ2-7; CDR3 length: 18; CDR3 DNA: TGTGCCAGCAGTGAAGCGGGGACAGGGTTAGTTACCTCCTACGAGCAGTACTTC; CDR3 protein: CASSEAGTGLVTSYEQYF
D gene: .; clone size: .; V gene: TRBV30; J gene: TRBJ2-1; CDR3 length: 15; CDR3 DNA: TGTGCCTGGATTGCCAGGTTGCCCTCCTACAATGAGCAGTTCTTC; CDR3 protein: CAWIARLPSYNEQFF
D gene: TRBD1; clone size: .; V gene: TRBV4-1; J gene: TRBJ1-2; CDR3 length: 15; CDR3 DNA: TGCGCCAGCAGCAAGGGACAGGGGGCGGACTATGGCTACACCTTC; CDR3 protein: CASSKGQGADYGYTF
D gene: TRBD1; clone size: .; V gene: TRBV5-6; J gene: TRBJ2-3; CDR3 length: 15; CDR3 DNA: TGTGCCAGCAGCTCAGGACAGGGTAGCACAGATACGCAGTATTTT; CDR3 protein: CASSSGQGSTDTQYF
D gene: .; clone size: .; V gene: TRBV11-2; J gene: TRBJ1-2; CDR3 length: 14; CDR3 DNA: TGTGCCAGCAGCTCTAACCTCCTACAGGGAAGCTACACCTTC; CDR3 protein: CASSSNLLQGSYTF
D gene: .; clone size: .; V gene: TRBV5-1; J gene: TRBJ2-2; CDR3 length: 15; CDR3 DNA: TGCGCCAGCAGCGGGCAGGCTACGAACACCGGGGAGCTGTTTTTT; CDR3 protein: CASSGQATNTGELFF
D gene: .; clone size: .; V gene: TRBV7-2; J gene: TRBJ2-1; CDR3 length: 15; CDR3 DNA: TGTGCCAGCAGCTTATCAGACGGGCCCTCCAATGAGCAGTTCTTC; CDR3 protein: CASSLSDGPSNEQFF
D gene: TRBD1; clone size: .; V gene: TRBV28; J gene: TRBJ2-2; CDR3 length: 18; CDR3 DNA: TGTGCCAGCGAATCCCCGAGAGGTGGCAGGGGGCAAGCCGGGGAGCTGTTTTTT; CDR3 protein: CASESPRGGRGQAGELFF
D gene: .; clone size: .; V gene: TRBV4-3; J gene: TRBJ1-4; CDR3 length: 16; CDR3 DNA: TGCGCCAGCAGCCAATACTTAGGGGGTAAAAATGAAAAACTGTTTTTT; CDR3 protein: CASSQYLGGKNEKLFF
D gene: .; clone size: .; V gene: TRBV11-3; J gene: TRBJ2-2; CDR3 length: 13; CDR3 DNA: TGTGCCAGCAGCTTAGATCACACCGGGGAGCTGTTTTTT; CDR3 protein: CASSLDHTGELFF
D gene: .; clone size: .; V gene: TRBV2; J gene: TRBJ2-4; CDR3 length: 14; CDR3 DNA: TGTGCCAGCAGCCGACAGGGGAGGGGAAACATTCAGTACTTC; CDR3 protein: CASSRQGRGNIQYF
D gene: .; clone size: .; V gene: TRBV13; J gene: TRBJ2-3; CDR3 length: 15; CDR3 DNA: TGTGCCAGCAGCTTTACCCGGACTGCTGCAGATACGCAGTATTTT; CDR3 protein: CASSFTRTAADTQYF
D gene: TRBD2; clone size: few; V gene: TRBV29-1; J gene: TRBJ2-7; CDR3 length: 15; CDR3 DNA: TGCAGCGTTGGTGGTTTGCGGGGGGTCTCCTACGAGCAGTACTTC; CDR3 protein: CSVGGLRGVSYEQYF
D gene: .; clone size: .; V gene: TRBV9; J gene: TRBJ2-5; CDR3 length: 17; CDR3 DNA: TGTGCCAGCAGCGCCGCAAGAGTTCTAGACCCCCAAGAGACCCAGTACTTC; CDR3 protein: CASSAARVLDPQETQYF
D gene: TRBD1; clone size: .; V gene: TRBV29-1; J gene: TRBJ2-1; CDR3 length: 12; CDR3 DNA: TGCAGCGTTGGACAGGGAATGAATGAGCAGTTCTTC; CDR3 protein: CSVGQGMNEQFF
D gene: .; clone size: once; V gene: TRBV11-2; J gene: TRBJ2-5; CDR3 length: 16; CDR3 DNA: TGTGCCAGCAGCTTTTTAACTGGACGGACGCAAGAGACCCAGTACTTC; CDR3 protein: CASSFLTGRTQETQYF
D gene: .; clone size: .; V gene: TRBV19; J gene: TRBJ2-3; CDR3 length: 13; CDR3 DNA: TGTGCCAGTAGTACCACAGGGCCAGATACGCAGTATTTT; CDR3 protein: CASSTTGPDTQYF
D gene: .; clone size: .; V gene: TRBV11-2; J gene: TRBJ2-3; CDR3 length: 17; CDR3 DNA: TGTGCCAGCAGCTTAAGCTACGGAGACCTCGGCGGGGACACGCAGTATTTT; CDR3 protein: CASSLSYGDLGGDTQYF
D gene: TRBD2; clone size: .; V gene: TRBV29-1; J gene: TRBJ2-2; CDR3 length: 13; CDR3 DNA: TGCAGCGTCGCCGGGACTAGCGCCGGGGAGCTGTTTTTT; CDR3 protein: CSVAGTSAGELFF
D gene: TRBD1; clone size: .; V gene: TRBV30; J gene: TRBJ2-2; CDR3 length: 13; CDR3 DNA: TGTGCCTTTGGGACAGAAAACACCGGGGAGCTGTTTTTT; CDR3 protein: CAFGTENTGELFF
D gene: .; clone size: .; V gene: TRBV30; J gene: TRBJ1-3; CDR3 length: 14; CDR3 DNA: TGTGCCTGGCGGACTTTTAGCTCTGGAAACACCATATATTTT; CDR3 protein: CAWRTFSSGNTIYF
D gene: TRBD1; clone size: .; V gene: TRBV5-1; J gene: TRBJ1-4; CDR3 length: 15; CDR3 DNA: TGCGCCAGCAGCTTGGGGGGACAGGGTAATGAAAAACTGTTTTTT; CDR3 protein: CASSLGGQGNEKLFF
D gene: TRBD1; clone size: .; V gene: TRBV7-2; J gene: TRBJ1-2; CDR3 length: 14; CDR3 DNA: TGTGCCAGCAGCCCGCGGGACAGGCTCTATGGCTACACCTTC; CDR3 protein: CASSPRDRLYGYTF
D gene: .; clone size: .; V gene: TRBV29-1; J gene: TRBJ1-1; CDR3 length: 14; CDR3 DNA: TGCAGCGCCCGACAGAATTTAGATTACCGTGAAGCTTTCTTT; CDR3 protein: CSARQNLDYREAFF
D gene: .; clone size: .; V gene: TRBV11-3; J gene: TRBJ2-3; CDR3 length: 12; CDR3 DNA: TGTGCCAGCAGCCGACGCACAGATACGCAGTATTTT; CDR3 protein: CASSRRTDTQYF
D gene: .; clone size: .; V gene: TRBV19; J gene: TRBJ1-5; CDR3 length: 15; CDR3 DNA: TGTGCCAGTAGCCTGGGTGGCAGCCAGTATGAGCCCCAGCATTTT; CDR3 protein: CASSLGGSQYEPQHF
D gene: TRBD2; clone size: .; V gene: TRBV28; J gene: TRBJ2-3; CDR3 length: 15; CDR3 DNA: TGTGCCAGCAGTTTGGGCGGGAGCTTCTCAGATACGCAGTATTTT; CDR3 protein: CASSLGGSFSDTQYF
D gene: .; clone size: once; V gene: TRBV6-1; J gene: TRBJ1-5; CDR3 length: 14; CDR3 DNA: TGTGCCAGCAGGTGGGGGGGGTATAATCAGCCCCAGCATTTT; CDR3 protein: CASRWGGYNQPQHF
D gene: TRBD2; clone size: .; V gene: TRBV7-3; J gene: TRBJ2-1; CDR3 length: 16; CDR3 DNA: TGTGCCAGCAGCTCGAATAGCGGGAAGTCCTACAATGAGCAGTTCTTC; CDR3 protein: CASSSNSGKSYNEQFF
D gene: .; clone size: .; V gene: TRBV9; J gene: TRBJ2-3; CDR3 length: 14; CDR3 DNA: TGTGCCAGCAGCGCACTGGAGAGCACAGATACGCAGTATTTT; CDR3 protein: CASSALESTDTQYF
D gene: TRBD1; clone size: .; V gene: TRBV7-9; J gene: TRBJ1-2; CDR3 length: 14; CDR3 DNA: TGTGCCAGCAGCGCGGGACAGGCCTTCTATGGCTACACCTTC; CDR3 protein: CASSAGQAFYGYTF
D gene: .; clone size: .; V gene: TRBV15; J gene: TRBJ2-5; CDR3 length: 15; CDR3 DNA: TGTGCCACCAGCAGAGATCGGGGGACACGGGAGACCCAGTACTTC; CDR3 protein: CATSRDRGTRETQYF
D gene: TRBD1; clone size: .; V gene: TRBV27; J gene: TRBJ2-7; CDR3 length: 16; CDR3 DNA: TGTGCCAGCAGTTTCCCGATGGACAGGGGGAACTACGAGCAGTACTTC; CDR3 protein: CASSFPMDRGNYEQYF
D gene: .; clone size: .; V gene: TRBV7-9; J gene: TRBJ2-7; CDR3 length: 16; CDR3 DNA: TGTGCCAGCAGCGCAAAGGGAGGGGGTTTTCCCTACGAGCAGTACTTC; CDR3 protein: CASSAKGGGFPYEQYF
D gene: .; clone size: .; V gene: TRBV11-2; J gene: TRBJ2-5; CDR3 length: 12; CDR3 DNA: TGTGCCAGCAGCTCGGGGGCCGGGACCCAGTACTTC; CDR3 protein: CASSSGAGTQYF
D gene: .; clone size: .; V gene: TRBV6-1; J gene: TRBJ2-6; CDR3 length: 14; CDR3 DNA: TGTGCCAGCAATGGGGCGGTCGGGGCCAACGTCCTGACTTTC; CDR3 protein: CASNGAVGANVLTF
D gene: TRBD1; clone size: .; V gene: TRBV7-9; J gene: TRBJ1-1; CDR3 length: 16; CDR3 DNA: TGTGCCAGCAGCTTAGATGGGACAGGGGGAAACACTGAAGCTTTCTTT; CDR3 protein: CASSLDGTGGNTEAFF
D gene: TRBD2; clone size: once; V gene: TRBV4-2; J gene: TRBJ2-7; CDR3 length: 15; CDR3 DNA: TGTGCCAGCAGCCAAGGTTCGGGAGGGGCTGGAGAGCAGTACTTC; CDR3 protein: CASSQGSGGAGEQYF
D gene: TRBD2; clone size: .; V gene: TRBV18; J gene: TRBJ2-3; CDR3 length: 18; CDR3 DNA: TGTGCCAGCTCACCTCGGACTAGCGGGAGGGCTGGCACAGATACGCAGTATTTT; CDR3 protein: CASSPRTSGRAGTDTQYF
D gene: TRBD2; clone size: .; V gene: TRBV7-3; J gene: TRBJ2-3; CDR3 length: 14; CDR3 DNA: TGTGCCAGCAGCTTATTACTAGCGGGAAATACGCAGTATTTT; CDR3 protein: CASSLLLAGNTQYF
D gene: TRBD2; clone size: .; V gene: TRBV6-5; J gene: TRBJ2-5; CDR3 length: 15; CDR3 DNA: TGTGCCAGCAGTTTTCTTATAGCGGGAGGGCAGACCCAGTACTTC; CDR3 protein: CASSFLIAGGQTQYF
D gene: TRBD1; clone size: .; V gene: TRBV5-6; J gene: TRBJ1-2; CDR3 length: 14; CDR3 DNA: TGTGCCAGCAGCGGACAGGGTTGGGACTATGGCTACACCTTC; CDR3 protein: CASSGQGWDYGYTF
D gene: .; clone size: .; V gene: TRBV6-1; J gene: TRBJ1-1; CDR3 length: 13; CDR3 DNA: TGTGCCAGCACCCGAACGGGAAACGCTGAAGCTTTCTTT; CDR3 protein: CASTRTGNAEAFF
D gene: TRBD1; clone size: .; V gene: TRBV15; J gene: TRBJ2-1; CDR3 length: 12; CDR3 DNA: TGTGCCACCAGCAGCTTCCCGGGACAGGGGTTCTTC; CDR3 protein: CATSSFPGQGFF